The TCR beta chain under discussion was sequenced for a study of metastatic and nonmetastatic thyroid tumors. Study overall: It was across blood and tumor or nodule tissue from malignant and benign thyroid patients that repertoires were compared.

General study findings and limits: Malignant tumors reportedly showed significantly higher TCR beta diversity than benign nodules in both blood and tumor.

Prior to thyroid surgery, none of the patients had received any treatment. Per the original methods: The study built a papillary thyroid cancer distant-metastasis classifier from CDR3 differences across clinicopathological groups. TCRdb re-called clones via MiXCR from the PCR reads. The V and J calls and clone size are TCRdb's, not the authors'. The sample includes approximately 15,000 clones, 20% to 25% of them seen just once. This clone was observed at least ten times. The antigen remains undetermined. Germline V CDR1 and CDR2: GTSNPN, SVGIG (reference sequence). The CDR3 is 16 amino acids. Trimming pared 3 bases from V and 1 base from J, leaving 13 bases between.

The rearrangement uses TRBV30 and TRBJ2-6; TRBD1 or TRBD2 may be the D gene (5 bases each). The TCR originated in a female donor with papillary thyroid cancer or a benign thyroid nodule (not recorded which). Some clones in this sample may be carry-over from other donors' samples. The sequenced sample consisted of adjacent normal tissue. The CDR3 DNA reads TGTGCCTGGAGGTGGGGCGGAGGTTCTGGGGCCAACGTCCTGACTTTC. Its protein is CAWRWGGGSGANVLTF.